The 9 T cell receptor beta chains reported below all come from one sample, sequenced in a study of neurological immune-mediated disorders. TCRdb redid the calling of the 5' RACE reads with MiXCR, one entry per CDR3 protein. In the table there are 75,000 to 80,000 distinct CDR3 sequences, about 5.5% of which are singletons. The sequenced sample was PBMCs. All receptors come from a woman in her twenties or thirties with multiple sclerosis.

This clonotype was detected ten times or more. The chain links TRBV5-1 to TRBJ1-1; 10 bases align to TRBD1. This CDR3 is 15 amino acids long. V lost 5 bases and J lost 3; bases outside the gene matches: 7. Per the germline V gene, CDR1 is SGHRS and CDR2 is YFSETQ. The CDR3 loop is CASRLRDRGDTEAFF. CDR3 DNA sequence: TGCGCCAGCAGGTTAAGGGACAGGGGAGACACTGAAGCTTTCTTT.

J is TRBJ2-1 and V is TRBV18, with TRBD2 matching 9 bases. V lost 0 bases, J lost 5 bases, and 14 bases stayed unmatched. CDR3 size: 19 residues. From germline, CDR1 is KGHSH and CDR2 LQKENI. DNA of the CDR3: TGTGCCAGCTCACCACCGAGCAGACCGGGACTAGCTTACCACAATGAGCAGTTCTTC. It specifies CASSPPSRPGLAYHNEQFF.

This clonotype was seen repeatedly, ten times or more. The CDR3 region is CASSSLGTGGEKLFF. The CDR3 DNA is TGCGCCAGCAGCTCTCTAGGGACAGGGGGTGAAAAACTGTTTTTT. The J gene is TRBJ1-4, the V gene TRBV5-1; the match to TRBD1 covers 11 bases. V gave up 3 bases and J gave up 7 bases; unmatched junction bases: 5. This CDR3 contains 15 residues. Looked up from germline, CDR1 is SGHRS and CDR2 is YFSETQ.

This clonotype was picked up many times. The V call is TRBV5-1, the J call TRBJ2-7; no definite D call. CDR1 and CDR2 from the germline V gene are SGHRS and YFSETQ. This CDR3 is 15 amino acids long. Trimming stripped 8 bases from V and 3 bases from J, with 21 bases between. The CDR3 sequence: CARQGRLLGIYEQYV. CDR3 nucleotides: TGCGCCAGACAAGGGCGGCTATTGGGAATCTACGAGCAGTACGTC.

Concerning this clonotype: This may stem from a read error, because a much larger clone lies one nucleotide away. J is TRBJ2-3 and V is TRBV5-1; no definite D call. CDR1 and CDR2 from the germline V gene are SGHRS and YFSETQ. This CDR3 comprises 12 residues. DNA for the CDR3: TGCGACAGCAGCTTGGAAGGAGATACGCAGTATTTT. Translated: CDSSLEGDTQYF.

Turning to this clonotype: A much bigger clone sits one base away, suggesting this may be a read error. V usage is TRBV20-1 and J usage is TRBJ2-1, with D possibly TRBD2 on 5 matching bases. Looked up from germline, CDR1 is DFQATT and CDR2 is SNEGSKA (reference sequence). The CDR3 has 14 residues. With 0 bases removed from V and 7 bases from J, the gap between germline ends came to 13 bases. CDR3 coding DNA: TGCAGTGCTAGAGATATAATAGCGATTAATGAGCAGTTCTTC. Residues: CSARDIIAINEQFF.

This clonotype showed up many times. The chain carries TRBV20-1 and TRBJ1-5; D is uncertain. Trimming stripped 1 base from V and 3 bases from J, with 7 bases between. Germline V gene sequence: CDR1 DFQATT, CDR2 SNEGSKA (reference sequence). The CDR3 runs to 13 residues. CDR3 sequence reads: CSARGFDNQPQHF. The CDR3 DNA reads TGCAGTGCTAGAGGGTTTGACAATCAGCCCCAGCATTTT.

This clonotype has a count of ten or more. The chain recombines TRBV30 with TRBJ2-1; D is unclear. The CDR3 spans 12 residues. Trimming pared 0 bases from V and 4 bases from J, leaving 4 bases between. CDR1 is GTSNPN, CDR2 SVGIG, per germline (reference sequence). This chain's CDR3 is CAWSVDYNEQFF. Written as DNA, the CDR3 is TGTGCCTGGAGTGTCGATTACAATGAGCAGTTCTTC.

This clonotype was detected ten times or more. V is TRBV5-1 and J is TRBJ2-1; D is unclear. The germline V and J ends were trimmed by 2 bases and 7 bases, with 7 bases remaining between them. CDR3 length equals 12 residues. Per the germline V gene, CDR1 is SGHRS and CDR2 is YFSETQ. CDR3 sequence (DNA): TGCGCCAGCAGCTTACAGAGAAATGAGCAGTTCTTC. Protein: CASSLQRNEQFF.